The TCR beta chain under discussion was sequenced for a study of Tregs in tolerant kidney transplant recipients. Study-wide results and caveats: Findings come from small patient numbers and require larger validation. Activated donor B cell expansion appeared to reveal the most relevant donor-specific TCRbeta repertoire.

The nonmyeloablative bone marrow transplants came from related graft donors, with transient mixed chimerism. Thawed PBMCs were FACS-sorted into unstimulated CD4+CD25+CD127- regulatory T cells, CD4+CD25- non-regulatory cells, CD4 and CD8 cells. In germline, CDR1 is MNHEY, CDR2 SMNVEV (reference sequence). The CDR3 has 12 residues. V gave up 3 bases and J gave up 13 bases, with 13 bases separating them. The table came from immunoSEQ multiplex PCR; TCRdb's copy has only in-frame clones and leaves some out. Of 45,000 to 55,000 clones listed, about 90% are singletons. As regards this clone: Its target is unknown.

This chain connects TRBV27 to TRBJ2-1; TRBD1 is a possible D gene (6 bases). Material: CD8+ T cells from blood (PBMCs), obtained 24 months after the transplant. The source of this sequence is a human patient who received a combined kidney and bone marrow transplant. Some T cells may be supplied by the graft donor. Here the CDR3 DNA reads TGTGCCAGCAGTTTGGGCAGGGGATACCAGTTCTTC. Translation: CASSLGRGYQFF.